These 14 T cell receptor beta chains came from one sample sequenced in a study of blood T cell repertoires in COVID-19. The assay was immunoSEQ multiplex PCR, and TCRdb's table has in-frame clones only and misses some. Of more than 50,000 clones listed, 89% are singletons. Sequencing was carried out using peripheral blood. Receptors were obtained from a man in his sixties with active COVID-19.

This chain connects TRBV7-9 to TRBJ1-1; 7 bases line up with TRBD1. Germline V lookup: CDR1 SEHNR, CDR2 FQNEAQ (reference sequence). V lost 3 bases and J lost 5; bases outside the gene matches: 6. This CDR3 contains 14 residues. CDR3 sequence (DNA): TGTGCCAGCAGCTTTAACAGGGGAGGAACTGAAGCTTTCTTT. Encoded protein: CASSFNRGGTEAFF.

The chain recombines TRBV10-3 with TRBJ1-5; D is unresolved. With 4 bases removed from V and 5 bases from J, the gap between germline ends came to 6 bases. Per the germline V gene, CDR1 is ENHRY and CDR2 is SYGVKD. The CDR3 has 12 residues. The CDR3 loop reads CAISAGDQPQHF. DNA for the CDR3: TGTGCCATCAGTGCTGGAGATCAGCCCCAGCATTTT.

The rearrangement uses TRBV6-1 and TRBJ1-5; TRBD1 is a possible D gene (6 bases). Germline loops: CDR1 MNHNS, CDR2 SASEGT. V was clipped by 2 bases and J by 3 bases, with 11 bases between them. This CDR3 region has 15 residues. The CDR3 here is CASSEWGQVNQPQHF. The CDR3 nucleotides read TGTGCCAGCAGTGAATGGGGACAAGTCAATCAGCCCCAGCATTTT.

This sequence joins TRBV18 and TRBJ1-1; possible D gene TRBD1, 5 bases. CDR1 and CDR2 from the germline V gene are KGHSH and LQKENI. Trimming took off 1 base at V and 2 bases at J, with 14 bases between the two ends. The CDR3 has 16 amino acids. The chain's CDR3 is CASSPLVWTPNTEAFF. CDR3 DNA: TGTGCCAGCTCACCACTGGTCTGGACACCAAACACTGAAGCTTTCTTT.

CDR3 loop: CASSLTARQPQHF. The CDR3 bases are TGTGCCAGCAGCCTTACCGCTAGGCAGCCCCAGCATTTT. This sequence joins TRBV7-2 and TRBJ1-5; D uncertain. The V and J ends lost 5 bases and 7 bases respectively, with 12 bases between them. CDR3 length equals 13 residues. Germline V gene data show CDR1 as SGHTA and CDR2 as FQGNSA.

The chain joins TRBV29-1 to TRBJ2-1, with 8 positions matching TRBD2. Germline trimming cut 6 bases from V and 1 base from J; bases unmatched to any gene: 2. There are 13 residues in the CDR3. CDR1 is SQVTM, CDR2 ANQGSEA, per germline. The DNA for the CDR3 is TGCAGCGTGTCTAGCGGGTCCTACAATGAGCAGTTCTTC. Translated, it gives CSVSSGSYNEQFF.

The CDR3 is CASSDPPADTQYF. CDR3 coding DNA: TGCGCCAGCAGCGATCCCCCCGCGGATACGCAGTATTTT. The J gene is TRBJ2-3, the V gene TRBV5-1, with D unclear. The CDR3 has 13 residues. V shed 4 bases and J shed 6 bases, with 12 bases lying between them. Germline CDR1 is SGHRS and CDR2 is YFSETQ.

The chain uses TRBV6-5 and TRBJ1-2; 9 bases agree with TRBD1. With 4 bases clipped from V and 5 bases from J, the junction kept 5 bases outside the gene matches. CDR3 size: 14 residues. Germline V gene data show CDR1 as MNHEY and CDR2 as SVGAGI. The CDR3 protein is CASSSTGGAYGYTF. CDR3 nucleotide sequence: TGTGCCAGCAGTTCCACAGGGGGCGCTTATGGCTACACCTTC.

The chain recombines TRBV4-2 with TRBJ2-7, with unresolved D. Trimming stripped 4 bases from V and 0 bases from J, with 13 bases between. This CDR3 contains 15 residues. CDR1 is LGHNA and CDR2 is YNFKEQ in the germline V gene. CDR3 DNA: TGTGCCAGCAGCCTGGAGAGACGTAGCTCCTACGAGCAGTACTTC. This codes for CASSLERRSSYEQYF.

V is TRBV18 and J is TRBJ2-6; no firm D call. CDR3 size: 18 residues. From germline, CDR1 is KGHSH and CDR2 LQKENI. Trimming stripped 3 bases from V and 0 bases from J, with 15 bases between. In nucleotides, the CDR3 is TGTGCCAGCTCACCGCCCAACGCACCTAGCTCTGGGGCCAACGTCCTGACTTTC. Translated, it gives CASSPPNAPSSGANVLTF.

J is TRBJ2-7 and V is TRBV27; TRBD2 matches at 7 bases. The CDR3 is 14 amino acids. Germline V gene sequence: CDR1 MNHEY, CDR2 SMNVEV (reference sequence). Trimming removed 6 bases from V and 3 bases from J; junction bases left unmatched: 8. As DNA, the CDR3 is TGTGCCAGCAGCAGCGGGATGTATAGCTACGAGCAGTACTTC. This encodes CASSSGMYSYEQYF.

The chain joins TRBV24-1 to TRBJ2-1, with D possibly being TRBD2 (6 bases). Between the trimmed V and J ends, which lost 1 base and 9 bases, there was a span of 9 bases. CDR1 and CDR2 (germline): KGHDR, SFDVKD. This CDR3 region has 13 residues. CDR3 sequence: CATSDFGTGEQFF. CDR3 coding DNA: TGTGCCACCAGTGATTTTGGGACTGGTGAGCAGTTCTTC.

The sample holds one count of this clone. The rearrangement joins TRBV21-1 to TRBJ2-3; the DNA was not compared with TRBD2, the D call given in the table. TRBV21-1 represents a pseudogene. The CDR3 extends over 14 amino acids. CDR3 region: CASSKEGSERGGYF. In DNA, the CDR3 is TGTGCCAGCAGCAAAGAAGGGAGCGAAAGGGGGGGGTATTTT.

CDR3 nucleotide sequence: TGCAGCGTTCGGACAGGGGAAAGTCAGCCCCAGCATTTT. Amino acids: CSVRTGESQPQHF. The rearrangement uses TRBV29-1 and TRBJ1-5, with 9 bases identical to TRBD1. CDR3 length: 13 residues. V was clipped by 5 bases and J by 6 bases; unmatched bases: 5. Germline assignment: CDR1 SQVTM and CDR2 ANQGSEA. Full variable domain (remainder filled in from reference TRBV29-1 and TRBJ1-5): SAVISQKPSRDICQRGTSLTIQCQVDSQVTMMFWYRQQPGQSLTLIATANQGSEATYESGFVIDKFPISRPNLTFSTLTVSNMSPEDSSIYLCSVRTGESQPQHFGDGTRLSIL.